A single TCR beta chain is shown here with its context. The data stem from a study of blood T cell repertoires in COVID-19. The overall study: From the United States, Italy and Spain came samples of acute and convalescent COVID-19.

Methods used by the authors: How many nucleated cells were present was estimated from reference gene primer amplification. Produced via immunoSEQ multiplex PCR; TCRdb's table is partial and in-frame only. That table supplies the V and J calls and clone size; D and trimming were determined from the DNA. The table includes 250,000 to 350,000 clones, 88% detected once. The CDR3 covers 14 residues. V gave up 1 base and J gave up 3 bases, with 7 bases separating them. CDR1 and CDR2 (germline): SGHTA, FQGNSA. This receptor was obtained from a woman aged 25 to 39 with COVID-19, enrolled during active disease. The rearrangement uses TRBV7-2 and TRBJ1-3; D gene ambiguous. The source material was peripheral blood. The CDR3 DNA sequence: TGTGCCAGCAGCTTAGTCGGTAGTGGAAACACCATATATTTT. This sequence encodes CASSLVGSGNTIYF.